The rows below give T cell receptor beta chains drawn from one sample of a study of blood T cell repertoires in COVID-19. The assay was immunoSEQ multiplex PCR, and TCRdb's table has in-frame clones only and misses some. The sample has fewer than 100,000 clones; 75% to 95% are singletons. Sequencing was performed on peripheral blood. These TCRs come from a woman between 50 and 59 years old in a cohort sampled during active COVID-19. Each CDR3 is given with its conserved first and last residue. Fields, in order: V gene, D gene, J gene, clone size, CDR3 protein, CDR3 DNA. A D gene is named only where the DNA matches it firmly. Clone size is given for some rows only: seen once, a few or many times, or a class if the clone is expanded.

>TRBV7-9|-|TRBJ2-2|-
CASSSQGLLNTGELFF
TGTGCCAGCAGCTCCCAGGGCCTATTGAACACCGGGGAGCTGTTTTTT
>TRBV6-1|-|TRBJ2-2|-
CASSEAVRKGGTGELFF
TGTGCCAGCAGTGAAGCTGTGAGAAAAGGAGGGACCGGGGAGCTGTTTTTT
>TRBV6-6|TRBD1|TRBJ2-7|-
CASTTGVHEQYF
TGTGCCAGCACCACAGGGGTGCACGAGCAGTACTTC
>TRBV7-4|-|TRBJ2-4|-
CASSLGTYLAKNIQYF
TGTGCCAGCAGCCTAGGGACATACTTAGCCAAAAACATTCAGTACTTC
>TRBV3-1/TRBV3-2|TRBD1|TRBJ2-3|-
CASRTGDTTSTDTQYF
TGTGCCAGCAGGACAGGGGACACTACTAGCACAGATACGCAGTATTTT
>TRBV9|TRBD2|TRBJ2-1|-
CASSVLAGGTDEQFF
TGTGCCAGCAGCGTATTGGCGGGAGGTACCGATGAGCAGTTCTTC
>TRBV1|-|TRBJ2-2|-
CTSSRPGLAGGGELFF
TGCACCAGCAGCCGACCAGGACTAGCGGGAGGCGGGGAGCTGTTTTTT
>TRBV10-3|-|TRBJ2-1|once
CAISVQGSYNEQFF
TGTGCCATCAGTGTCCAGGGCTCCTACAATGAGCAGTTCTTC
>TRBV28|TRBD2|TRBJ2-2|-
CASSFRLAGPRGGELFF
TGTGCCAGCAGTTTTCGACTAGCGGGTCCCCGGGGCGGGGAGCTGTTTTTT
>TRBV11-3|-|TRBJ1-3|-
CASSLRWSAGNTIYF
TGTGCCAGCAGCTTACGGTGGAGTGCAGGAAACACCATATATTTT
>TRBV10-3|-|TRBJ1-6|-
CAISESREDSPLHF
TGTGCCATCAGTGAGTCAAGGGAGGATTCACCCCTCCACTTT
>TRBV9|TRBD1|TRBJ2-5|-
CASSVGAGGAFPQETQYF
TGTGCCAGCAGCGTAGGGGCAGGGGGCGCTTTCCCCCAAGAGACCCAGTACTTC
>TRBV19|TRBD2|TRBJ2-3|-
CASSITGLAGVNTDTQYF
TGTGCCAGTAGTATTACGGGACTAGCGGGAGTCAACACAGATACGCAGTATTTT
>TRBV6-5|-|TRBJ1-1|once
CASSWTENTEAFF
TGTGCCAGCAGTTGGACAGAGAACACTGAAGCTTTCTTT
>TRBV6-2/TRBV6-3|-|TRBJ2-5|-
CASSYSPGLETQYF
TGTGCCAGCAGTTACTCGCCAGGGTTAGAGACCCAGTACTTC
>TRBV6-6|-|TRBJ1-1|-
CASSYSRGQGTFF
TGTGCCAGCAGTTACTCGCGGGGGCAGGGAACTTTCTTT
>TRBV3-1/TRBV3-2|-|TRBJ2-7|-
CASSQWMGPYEQYF
TGTGCCAGCAGCCAATGGATGGGGCCCTACGAGCAGTACTTC
>TRBV11-3|-|TRBJ1-1|-
CASSLELEAFF
TGTGCCAGCAGCTTAGAACTCGAAGCTTTCTTT
>TRBV10-3|-|TRBJ2-7|-
CAISVGGGMYEQYF
TGTGCCATCAGTGTTGGAGGTGGAATGTACGAGCAGTACTTC
>TRBV6-6|-|TRBJ1-1|-
CASSHLLWRGRRPGTEAFF
TGTGCCAGCAGTCATCTACTTTGGCGGGGACGGCGGCCTGGCACTGAAGCTTTCTTT
>TRBV5-4|-|TRBJ2-7|few
CATSTSLTSDEQYF
TGTGCCACCTCTACTAGTCTGACTTCAGACGAGCAGTACTTC
>TRBV6-5|-|TRBJ1-2|-
CASSYGGWGYTF
TGTGCCAGCAGTTACGGGGGCTGGGGCTACACCTTC
>TRBV7-2|TRBD1|TRBJ1-5|-
CASSFRQGGQPQHF
TGTGCCAGCAGTTTCCGACAGGGAGGTCAGCCCCAGCATTTT
>TRBV5-1|-|TRBJ2-7|-
CASSSGSGLDAYEQYF
TGCGCCAGCAGCTCCGGATCAGGGCTCGATGCCTACGAGCAGTACTTC
>TRBV25-1|-|TRBJ2-5|-
CASSEYRSADQETQYF
TGTGCCAGCAGTGAATATCGTAGCGCGGACCAAGAGACCCAGTACTTC
>TRBV4-1|TRBD2|TRBJ2-6|-
CASSQLAAGANVLTF
TGCGCCAGCAGCCAGCTAGCGGCAGGGGCCAACGTCCTGACTTTC
>TRBV5-4|-|TRBJ2-1|-
CASSLQAGADNEQFF
TGTGCCAGCAGCTTGCAGGCGGGGGCCGACAATGAGCAGTTCTTC
>TRBV28|TRBD2|TRBJ2-1|-
CASNFYPGRAGEQFF
TGTGCCAGCAATTTCTACCCCGGGAGGGCCGGTGAGCAGTTCTTC
>TRBV24-1|-|TRBJ1-2|-
CATSDGLGGYTF
TGTGCCACCAGTGACGGACTAGGGGGCTACACCTTC
>TRBV6-5|-|TRBJ1-2|-
CASLDPAAGGYTF
TGTGCCAGCCTAGACCCGGCCGCCGGAGGCTACACCTTC
>TRBV4-1|-|TRBJ2-2|-
CASSLQTNTGELFF
TGCGCCAGCAGCCTCCAGACGAACACCGGGGAGCTGTTTTTT
>TRBV12-5|-|TRBJ2-5|-
CASGLVRSETQYF
TGTGCTAGTGGTTTGGTACGGAGTGAGACCCAGTACTTC
>TRBV5-8|-|TRBJ2-3|-
CASSLAGAGTDTQYF
TGTGCCAGCAGCTTGGCAGGGGCCGGCACAGATACGCAGTATTTT
>TRBV18|TRBD1|TRBJ1-1|once
CASSPGWQGVTTEAFF
TGTGCCAGCTCACCAGGTTGGCAGGGGGTGACCACTGAAGCTTTCTTT
>TRBV29-1|TRBD1|TRBJ1-1|-
CSVTGDAEAFF
TGCAGCGTTACAGGGGATGCTGAAGCTTTCTTT
>TRBV28|TRBD1|TRBJ2-1|once
CASRGQVRNEQFF
TGTGCCAGCAGGGGACAGGTTAGAAATGAGCAGTTCTTC
>TRBV6-5|-|TRBJ1-4|-
CASRVRGGWKEKLFF
TGTGCCAGCAGGGTTAGGGGGGGGTGGAAGGAAAAACTGTTTTTT
>TRBV5-1|TRBD1|TRBJ2-3|-
CASSSKQGAYTDTQYF
TGCGCCAGCAGCTCCAAACAGGGGGCGTACACAGATACGCAGTATTTT
>TRBV28|TRBD1|TRBJ1-5|-
CASTIHRGSNQPQHF
TGTGCCAGCACCATCCACAGGGGTAGCAATCAGCCCCAGCATTTT
>TRBV4-2|-|TRBJ1-5|-
CASSQEEGGNQPQHF
TGTGCCAGCAGCCAAGAGGAGGGTGGGAATCAGCCCCAGCATTTT
>TRBV5-1|TRBD1|TRBJ2-5|-
CASSFRTGVGQETQYF
TGCGCCAGCAGCTTTCGGACAGGGGTCGGGCAAGAGACCCAGTACTTC
>TRBV6-2/TRBV6-3|TRBD1|TRBJ2-7|-
CASSWSRGLGPVEQYF
TGTGCCAGCAGCTGGTCCAGGGGGTTGGGGCCAGTCGAGCAGTACTTC
>TRBV5-1|-|TRBJ1-4|-
CASSLDGGEKLFF
TGCGCCAGCAGCTTGGATGGGGGGGAAAAACTGTTTTTT